The 18 T cell receptor beta chains presented below share a single source sample, sequenced in a study of T-cell memory formation after mild COVID-19. TCRdb redid the calling of the 5' RACE reads with MiXCR, one entry per CDR3 protein. Altogether under 650,000 distinct CDR3 sequences are present, about a sixth being singletons, with the ten largest covering 12%. The sample was PBMCs or a T cell subset sorted from them (not recorded which). The source is an adult woman who had mild COVID-19 (a few samples of this study predate the infection). Cell type and time point are not known.

There are many counts of this clonotype. V usage is TRBV3-1 and J usage is TRBJ2-7, with 8 bases that match TRBD1. Germline-derived CDR1 and CDR2 are LGHDT and YNNKEL (reference sequence). The CDR3 consists of 16 residues. Trimming took 0 bases from V and 3 from J; bases not matched to a gene: 7. The CDR3 DNA follows: TGTGCCAGCAGCCAAGAGTCTCGGACAGGGCACTACGAGCAGTACTTC. It codes for CASSQESRTGHYEQYF.

The chain joins TRBV24-1 to TRBJ2-7, with D possibly matching TRBD1 (7 bases). Trimming took off 3 bases at V and 4 bases at J, with 18 bases between the two ends. This CDR3 has 16 amino acids. The germline gives CDR1 KGHDR, CDR2 SFDVKD. DNA of the CDR3: TGTGCCACCAGTGATAACAGGGGAGGCTCTATGTACGAGCAGTACTTC. It codes for CATSDNRGGSMYEQYF.

At least ten counts were recorded for this clonotype. The chain couples TRBV7-9 to TRBJ1-1, with a weak D call TRBD1 (5 bases). The CDR3 extends over 12 amino acids. Germline V gene sequence: CDR1 SEHNR, CDR2 FQNEAQ (reference sequence). V was cut by 1 base and J by 7 bases, with 7 bases left in between. The CDR3 protein is CASSLDRLEAFF. The CDR3 nucleotides read TGTGCCAGCAGCTTAGACAGGCTTGAAGCTTTCTTT.

This clonotype was counted ten times or more. This chain uses TRBV12-3 or TRBV12-4 with TRBJ2-1; unclear D gene. V was clipped by 5 bases and J by 4 bases, with 9 bases between them. The CDR3 covers 13 residues. The CDR3 sequence: CASSRSFYNEQFF. The DNA for the CDR3 is TGTGCCAGCAGTAGGTCCTTTTACAATGAGCAGTTCTTC.

The sample holds a few counts of this clonotype. The chain couples TRBV5-1 to TRBJ2-1; 7 nucleotides match TRBD1. The CDR3 has 16 amino acids. Germline V gives CDR1 SGHRS, CDR2 YFSETQ. V lost 4 bases, J lost 3 bases, and 10 bases stayed unmatched. CDR3 sequence reads: CASSKDTGTVYNEQFF. In DNA, the CDR3 is TGCGCCAGCAGCAAAGATACAGGGACAGTCTACAATGAGCAGTTCTTC.

This rearrangement joins TRBV4-2 to TRBJ1-2, with D unresolved. Germline V gene data show CDR1 as LGHNA and CDR2 as YNFKEQ. This CDR3 has 16 residues. V was shortened by 1 base and J by 0 bases, with 12 bases between the two germline ends. This chain's CDR3 is CASSQVLREANYGYTF. CDR3 sequence (DNA): TGTGCCAGCAGCCAAGTTCTGAGGGAAGCTAACTATGGCTACACCTTC.

J is TRBJ1-2 and V is TRBV20-1, with 8 positions matching TRBD1. Germline CDR1 and CDR2: DFQATT and SNEGSKA (reference sequence). The length of the CDR3 is 17 residues. The junction had 11 bases not matched to a gene; V was cut back by 0 bases and J by 2 bases. CDR3 sequence reads: CSARDETRTGLNYGYTF. DNA for the CDR3: TGCAGTGCTAGAGACGAAACCCGGACAGGGCTAAACTATGGCTACACCTTC.

This clonotype was counted between two and nine times. This rearrangement joins TRBV27 to TRBJ2-2, with 9 nucleotides matching TRBD1. The CDR3 has 15 residues. J gave up 1 base and V 6 bases, and 3 bases lay outside the gene matches. Germline V gene lookup returns CDR1 MNHEY and CDR2 SMNVEV (reference sequence). The CDR3 sequence is CASRRGQGNTGELFF. The CDR3, as DNA: TGTGCCAGCAGGAGGGGACAGGGGAACACCGGGGAGCTGTTTTTT.

Only a few counts were recorded for this clonotype. V and J are TRBV3-1 and TRBJ2-5; D is ambiguous. Germline lookup yields CDR1 LGHDT and CDR2 YNNKEL (reference sequence). The ends were cut back, 0 bases at V and 1 base at J, with 3 bases in the middle. This CDR3 region has 13 residues. The CDR3 coding sequence is TGTGCCAGCAGCCAAGAAACCCAAGAGACCCAGTACTTC. This translates into CASSQETQETQYF.

This clonotype was counted between two and nine times. The V gene is TRBV20-1, the J gene TRBJ2-5, with D perhaps TRBD2 (6 bases). Germline CDR1 DFQATT, CDR2 SNEGSKA (reference sequence). The CDR3 contains 14 residues. The V gene lost 5 bases and the J gene lost 6 bases, with 19 bases spanning the gap. The DNA for the CDR3 is TGCAGTGCTCCGATCGACGGGGGAACACAGACCCAGTACTTC. Protein sequence: CSAPIDGGTQTQYF.

The chain has TRBV27 and TRBJ1-1; D not certain. Trimming pared 4 bases from V and 1 base from J, leaving 10 bases between. The germline V gene has CDR1 MNHEY and CDR2 SMNVEV (reference sequence). The CDR3 runs to 14 residues. Here the CDR3 reads CASSSDGPNTEAFF. The CDR3 nucleotides read TGTGCCAGCAGTTCCGACGGACCGAACACTGAAGCTTTCTTT.

This clonotype was seen only once. This chain joins TRBV5-1 and TRBJ2-3; D not certain. Germline V lookup: CDR1 SGHRS, CDR2 YFSETQ. The CDR3 has 14 residues. V dropped 6 bases and J dropped 0 bases, with 11 bases sitting between them. CDR3 in DNA: TGCGCCAGCATGGAAGGCCCCAGCACAGATACGCAGTATTTT. Its translation is CASMEGPSTDTQYF.

This chain uses TRBV5-5 with TRBJ2-4, with D perhaps being TRBD1 or TRBD2 (5 bases each). The CDR3 runs to 16 residues. Germline CDR1 and CDR2: SGHKS and YYEKEE (reference sequence). The germline V and J ends were trimmed by 4 bases and 4 bases, with 18 bases remaining between them. CDR3 DNA sequence: TGTGCCAGCAGCCACACGGGGTGGGACGGAAAAAACATTCAGTACTTC. This encodes CASSHTGWDGKNIQYF.

The V gene is TRBV9, the J gene TRBJ2-7, with TRBD2 matching over 10 bases. The CDR3 has 19 amino acids. Per germline, CDR1 SGDLS and CDR2 YYNGEE. V gave up 1 base and J gave up 1 base; unmatched junction bases: 14. The CDR3 is CASSVRPLSGRPSSYEQYF. The CDR3 DNA sequence: TGTGCCAGCAGCGTAAGGCCCCTTAGCGGGAGGCCTTCTTCCTACGAGCAGTACTTC.

This clonotype was counted ten times or more. This chain uses TRBV12-3 or TRBV12-4 with TRBJ1-6; no definite D call. This CDR3 comprises 15 residues. V lost 7 bases and J 0 bases, leaving 10 bases between the germline ends. The CDR3 sequence is CASMKQSSYNSPLHF. The CDR3 DNA reads as TGTGCCAGCATGAAGCAGAGCTCCTATAATTCACCCCTCCACTTT.

This clonotype appeared a few times. V and J are TRBV14 and TRBJ2-7; maybe TRBD2 (5 bases). Trimming removed 4 bases from V and 5 bases from J, with 24 bases in between. Germline V gives CDR1 SGHDN, CDR2 FVKESK. The CDR3 runs 17 residues. The CDR3 DNA follows: TGTGCCAGCAGCCGGTCCAGAGCACCGGGAAATGGGGACGAGCAGTACTTC. It specifies CASSRSRAPGNGDEQYF.

This clonotype was detected only a few times. This rearrangement joins TRBV6-2 or TRBV6-3 to TRBJ2-3; the match to TRBD2 covers 13 bases. The CDR3 has 15 amino acids. J gave up 2 bases and V 7 bases, and 3 bases lay outside the gene matches. Germline V gene lookup returns CDR1 MNHEY and CDR2 SVGEGT. The CDR3 DNA reads TGTGCCAGCACCGGGACTAGCGGGGCCACAGATACGCAGTATTTT. Protein product: CASTGTSGATDTQYF.

The sample holds a few counts of this clonotype. The rearrangement joins TRBV20-1 to TRBJ2-1, with 10 bases matching TRBD2. The CDR3 runs 14 residues. Germline CDR1 and CDR2: DFQATT and SNEGSKA (reference sequence). J lost 6 bases, V lost 3 bases, and 5 bases had no gene match. CDR3 amino acids: CSASSQRGGNEQFF. The CDR3 nucleotides are TGCAGTGCTAGTAGCCAGCGGGGGGGCAATGAGCAGTTCTTC.